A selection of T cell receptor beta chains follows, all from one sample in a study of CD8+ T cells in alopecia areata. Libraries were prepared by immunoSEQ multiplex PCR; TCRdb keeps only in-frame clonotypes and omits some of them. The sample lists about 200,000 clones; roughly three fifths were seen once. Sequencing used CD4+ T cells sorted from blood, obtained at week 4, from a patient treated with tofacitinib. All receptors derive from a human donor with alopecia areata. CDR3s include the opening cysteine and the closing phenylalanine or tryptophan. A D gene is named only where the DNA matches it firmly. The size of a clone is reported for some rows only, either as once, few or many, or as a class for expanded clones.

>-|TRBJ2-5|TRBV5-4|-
TGTGCCAGCAGCTTGGAAGAGGGACTGGAGACCCAGTACTTC
CASSLEEGLETQYF
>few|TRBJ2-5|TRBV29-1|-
TGCAGCGTTGACAGGGGAGCTCCGGAGACCCAGTACTTC
CSVDRGAPETQYF
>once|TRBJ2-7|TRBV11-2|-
TGTGCCAGCAGCTTAGAGAGGGGGAACTCCTACGAGCAGTACTTC
CASSLERGNSYEQYF
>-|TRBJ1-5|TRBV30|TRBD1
TGTGCCTGGAGCGGGACAGGGACATATAGCAATCAGCCCCAGCATTTT
CAWSGTGTYSNQPQHF
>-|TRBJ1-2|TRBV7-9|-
TGTGCCAGCCAGAGGTTGGACTATGGCTACACCTTC
CASQRLDYGYTF
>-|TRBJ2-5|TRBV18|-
TGTGCCAGCTCACCAGTAATTCAGGGAGAGACCCAGTACTTC
CASSPVIQGETQYF
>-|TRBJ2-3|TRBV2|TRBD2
TGTGCCAGCAGTAGAGGACTAGCGGCAGATACGCAGTATTTT
CASSRGLAADTQYF
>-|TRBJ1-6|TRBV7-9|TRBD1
TGTGCCAGCAGCTTAAAGACAGGGGGCGGCTCGAATTCACCCCTCCACTTT
CASSLKTGGGSNSPLHF
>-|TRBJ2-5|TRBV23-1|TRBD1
TGCGCCAGCAGTCTCCGGGACAGGGGGCGAGAGACCCAGTACTTC
CASSLRDRGRETQYF
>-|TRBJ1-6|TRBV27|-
TGTGCCAGCAGTCCCCACAGGGATAATTCACCCCTCCACTTT
CASSPHRDNSPLHF
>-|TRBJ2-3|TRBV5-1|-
TGCGCCAGCAGCTTCTTTTCCGATCGGGCAGATACGCAGTATTTT
CASSFFSDRADTQYF
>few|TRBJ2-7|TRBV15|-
TGTGCCACCAGCAGCGACAGGGCGGGGTACGAGCAGTACTTC
CATSSDRAGYEQYF
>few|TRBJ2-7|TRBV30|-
TGTGCCTGGAGTCAACCCCGGCGCGTCCCCAGGAGCTCCTACGAGCAGTACTTC
CAWSQPRRVPRSSYEQYF
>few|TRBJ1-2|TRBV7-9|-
TGTGCCAGCAGCTTGGAATACGGCTACACCTTC
CASSLEYGYTF
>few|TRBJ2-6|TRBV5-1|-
TGCGCCAGCAGCTCGGACACGTCTGGGGCCAACGTCCTGACTTTC
CASSSDTSGANVLTF
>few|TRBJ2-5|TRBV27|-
TGTGCCAGCAGTTTTACTTTAGTGGACCAAGAGACCCAGTACTTC
CASSFTLVDQETQYF
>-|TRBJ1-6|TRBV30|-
TGTGCCTGGAGCACCCCTCGGCAGGGTAGTTCACCCCTCCACTTT
CAWSTPRQGSSPLHF
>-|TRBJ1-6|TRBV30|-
TGTGCCTGCAGTTCGGATGACTATAATTCACCCCTCCACTTT
CACSSDDYNSPLHF
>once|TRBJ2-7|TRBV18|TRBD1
TGTGCCAGCTCACCCCGGGACAGGCTCTCCTACGAGCAGTACTTC
CASSPRDRLSYEQYF
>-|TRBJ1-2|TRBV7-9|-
TGTGCCAGCAGCTTAGTTAGCACCTCACAGGGCGATGGCTACACCTTC
CASSLVSTSQGDGYTF
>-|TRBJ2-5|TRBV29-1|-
TGCAGCGTCCGGGACTTCCAAGAGACCCAGTACTTC
CSVRDFQETQYF
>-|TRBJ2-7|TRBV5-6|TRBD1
TGTGCCAGCAGCCGGAGGACAGGGGTTTCCTACGAGCAGTACTTC
CASSRRTGVSYEQYF
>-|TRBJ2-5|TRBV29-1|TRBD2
TGCAGCGTTGTGAGCGGGGGGGAAGAGACCCAGTACTTC
CSVVSGGEETQYF
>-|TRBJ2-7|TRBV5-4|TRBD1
TGTGCCAGCAGCTCGGACAGGACCAACTACGAGCAGTACTTC
CASSSDRTNYEQYF
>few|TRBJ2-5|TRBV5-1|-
TGCGCCAGCAGCTACGGAGGGGGTAGGGAAGAGACCCAGTACTTC
CASSYGGGREETQYF
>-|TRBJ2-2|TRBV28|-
TGTGCCCAGCGGGACACCCTGTGCAGGGAGCTGTTTTTT
CAQRDTLCRELFF
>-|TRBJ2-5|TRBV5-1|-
TGCGCCAGCGGGGCCGGGGCAGCTCAAGAGACCCAGTACTTC
CASGAGAAQETQYF
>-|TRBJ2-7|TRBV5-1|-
TGCGCCAGCCAGACAGGTTCAGTGAACGAGCAGTACTTC
CASQTGSVNEQYF
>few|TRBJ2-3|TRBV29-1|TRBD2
TGCAGCGGTCGACTAGCGGGGGGGGATACGCAGTATTTT
CSGRLAGGDTQYF